This passage covers 32 T cell receptor beta chains from one sample sequenced in a study of tumor-infiltrating lymphocytes in primary liver carcinoma. TCR beta cDNA was made from around 460 ng total RNA with a constant-region primer. A slightly modified ARM-PCR protocol with three nested multiplex PCR rounds produced these TCR beta libraries. Use of TRBV1-TRBV30 forward primers with a C-beta reverse primer characterized the first two PCR rounds, which lasted roughly 11 cycles each. TCRdb redid the calling of the multiplex PCR reads with MiXCR, one entry per CDR3 protein. The sample yields 300,000 to 400,000 distinct CDR3 sequences, less than 70% seen once. Germline DNA was extracted alongside blood RNA, which was obtained from unsorted whole blood. The sample comprised peripheral blood. All receptors derive from a man aged 35-49 years with primary liver carcinoma and hepatitis B virus infection.

This clonotype was seen a handful of times. This may arise from a read error, as a much more abundant clone is one base away. The chain employs TRBV6-2 or TRBV6-3 and TRBJ1-1; 10 bases line up with TRBD1. The V gene's germline CDR1 is MNHEY and CDR2 SVGEGT. The CDR3 consists of 15 residues. This CDR3 is CASSDGTGVVSEVFF. Here the CDR3 DNA reads TGTGCCAGCAGTGATGGGACAGGGGTCGTTTCTGAAGTTTTCTTT.

The V and J genes are TRBV20-1 and TRBJ2-7; the D gene is possibly TRBD2 (6 bases). Germline CDR1 is DFQATT and CDR2 is SNEGSKA (reference sequence). V lost 3 bases and J lost 2, with 14 bases in between. The CDR3 covers 14 residues. CDR3 bases: TGCAGTGCTAGTCTTTGGGGGAGGACCTACGAGCAGTACTTC. Residues: CSASLWGRTYEQYF.

This rearrangement joins TRBV11-2 to TRBJ2-6; 8 bases match TRBD1. This CDR3 comprises 17 residues. Germline CDR1 and CDR2: SGHAT and FQNNGV. Trimming cost V 8 bases and J 3 bases; bases outside gene matches: 12. The CDR3 region has the DNA TGTGCCAGCTGCAAGACAGGGGTGATATATGGGGCCAACGTCCTGACTTTC. It specifies CASCKTGVIYGANVLTF. Supplemented by reference TRBV11-2 and TRBJ2-6, the full variable domain reads EAGVAQSPRYKIIEKRQSVAFWCNPISGHATLYWYQQILGQGPKLLIQFQNNGVVDDSQLPKDRFSAERLKGVDSTLKIQPAKLEDSAVYLCASCKTGVIYGANVLTFGAGSRLTVL.

In regard to this clonotype: Compared with germline, one end of the junction differs, possibly owing to a read error. The V gene is TRBV5-6, the J gene TRBJ1-2; the D gene is possibly TRBD1 (6 bases). The CDR3 has 15 amino acids. The germline V gene has CDR1 SGHDT and CDR2 YYEEEE. CDR3 residues: CARRIRTENNYGYTF. CDR3 sequence (DNA): TGCGCCAGGAGAATCCGGACAGAGAACAACTATGGCTACACCTTC.

Note on this clonotype: Being one base from a much bigger clone, this may be a read error. V gene TRBV6-1 combines with J gene TRBJ2-1, with 10 bases lining up with TRBD2. J lost 7 bases, V lost 6 bases, and 15 bases had no gene match. This CDR3 spans 17 amino acids. CDR1 is MNHNS and CDR2 is SASEGT in the germline V gene. CDR3: CASRSQGGTSEGNEQFF. CDR3 DNA sequence: TGTGCCAGCAGGTCCCAGGGGGGGACTAGCGAAGGTAATGAGCAGTTCTTC.

Remarks on this clonotype: Here the CDR3 omits its conserved ending phenylalanine or tryptophan, so a read error is the likely source. The rearrangement uses TRBV6-5 and TRBJ2-5; TRBD1 might be the D (6 bases). Germline CDR1 MNHEY, CDR2 SVGAGI. This CDR3 region has 14 residues. The V end lost 6 bases, the J end lost 5 bases, and 16 bases lay between the germline ends. CDR3 nucleotide sequence: TGTGCCAGCAGGGCTCAGGGGAGATTTGAGACCCAGTACATC. Amino acids: CASRAQGRFETQYI.

A remark on this clonotype: Since a much larger clone is just one base distant, this may be a read error. The rearrangement uses TRBV5-5 and TRBJ1-5; D may be TRBD1 (6 bases). Deletions cut 0 bases from V and 6 bases from J, with 13 bases between. Germline V lookup: CDR1 SGHKS, CDR2 YYEKEE (reference sequence). This CDR3 is built from 15 residues. CDR3 nucleotide sequence: TGTGCCAGCAGCTTGGAGGGGACAACCAGTCAGCCCCAGCATTTT. It codes for CASSLEGTTSQPQHF. Based on the CDR3 plus reference TRBV5-5 and TRBJ1-5, the full variable domain is DAGVTQSPTHLIKTRGQQVTLRCSPISGHKSVSWYQQVLGQGPQFIFQYYEKEERGRGNFPDRFSARQFPNYSSELNVNALLLGDSALYLCASSLEGTTSQPQHFGDGTRLSIL.

This clonotype occurred many times. The chain employs TRBV12-3 or TRBV12-4 and TRBJ2-3, with D possibly TRBD1 on 7 matching bases. This CDR3 is 15 amino acids long. The ends were cut back, 5 bases at V and 6 bases at J, with 18 bases in the middle. The CDR3 is CASSPPDRAGDTQYF. Written as DNA, the CDR3 is TGTGCCAGCAGTCCGCCCGACAGGGCGGGGGATACGCAGTATTTT.

The chain uses TRBV11-2 and TRBJ1-5; D not resolved. Germline lookup yields CDR1 SGHAT and CDR2 FQNNGV. This CDR3 comprises 13 residues. The CDR3 DNA reads as TGTGTCGGCAGCCTTGAACCTGGAGGTCCCCAGCATTTT. Translation gives CVGSLEPGGPQHF.

Details on this clonotype: With a much larger clone just one base away, this may be a read error. The chain uses TRBV6-8 and TRBJ1-1; D unclear. This CDR3 is built from 16 residues. Germline CDR1 is MNHGY and CDR2 is SAAAGT. Trimming removed 8 bases from V and 3 bases from J, with 22 bases in between. The CDR3 DNA reads TGTGCCAGCTTGCGGCAGCGAAAGAATGCCTACACTGAAGCTTTCTTT. Its translation is CASLRQRKNAYTEAFF.

With respect to this clonotype: A much larger clone sits a single nucleotide away, making a read error possible. The genes are TRBV6-5 and TRBJ1-1; D uncertain. The CDR3 sequence is 14 residues long. In germline, CDR1 is MNHEY, CDR2 SVGAGI. V was clipped by 2 bases and J by 4 bases, with 11 bases between them. The CDR3 nucleotides read TGTGCCAGCAGTTACCACGGGATCAGCACTGAAGCTTTCTTT. It is translated as CASSYHGISTEAFF.

Notes on this clonotype: This may arise from a read error, as a much more abundant clone is one base away. V usage is TRBV6-1 and J usage is TRBJ1-1; 10 bases agree with TRBD1. The germline gives CDR1 MNHNS, CDR2 SASEGT. This CDR3 has 14 amino acids. For the CDR3, the DNA is TGTGCCAGCAGGCCCGGGACAGGGGTCACTGATGCTTTCTTT. Translation: CASRPGTGVTDAFF.

The sample holds one count of this clonotype. The chain has TRBV7-9 and TRBJ2-7; 10 bases match TRBD1. V lost 1 base to trimming and J lost 5 bases; unmatched junction nucleotides: 2. The CDR3 covers 14 residues. CDR1 and CDR2 (germline): SEHNR, FQNEAQ (reference sequence). This CDR3 reads CASSLVTGGNEQYF. CDR3 DNA sequence: TGTGCCAGCAGCTTAGTGACAGGGGGCAACGAGCAGTACTTC.

J is TRBJ2-1 and V is TRBV11-2; 8 positions match TRBD2. The ends lost 11 bases at V and 2 bases at J; junction bases unmatched: 8. The CDR3 totals 14 residues. Germline CDR1 SGHAT, CDR2 FQNNGV. CDR3 sequence (DNA): TGTGCCCCCAGGAGAGCGGGAGCCTACAATGAGCAGTTCTTC. Its protein product is CAPRRAGAYNEQFF.

There are many counts of this clonotype. The chain has TRBV11-2 and TRBJ2-7; 10 positions match TRBD2. This CDR3 has 20 residues. Per the germline V gene, CDR1 is SGHAT and CDR2 is FQNNGV. The junction had 17 bases not matched to a gene; V was cut back by 2 bases and J by 1 base. The CDR3 reads CASSLKRAGPGLAWSYEQYF. The DNA of the CDR3 is TGTGCCAGCAGCTTAAAAAGGGCTGGGCCGGGACTAGCGTGGTCCTACGAGCAGTACTTC.

This clonotype was observed once. The gene calls are TRBV5-1 and TRBJ2-4; the D gene is possibly TRBD1 (5 bases). Germline V gene data show CDR1 as SGHRS and CDR2 as YFSETQ. V lost 4 bases and J 10 bases, leaving 15 bases between the germline ends. The CDR3 totals 13 residues. Here the CDR3 DNA reads TGCGCCAGCAGCCCCGTTAAAGGGGATATTCAGTACTTC. This codes for CASSPVKGDIQYF.

A note on this clonotype: A clone one base away is much larger, so this may be a read error. The chain carries TRBV10-1 and TRBJ2-7; D gene uncertain. Germline CDR1 WNHNN, CDR2 SYGVQD (reference sequence). The V and J ends lost 4 bases and 7 bases respectively, with 17 bases between them. The CDR3 is 14 amino acids. For the CDR3, the DNA is TGCGCCAGCAGTGCAGAGTATAACCTCGGGGAGCAGTACTTC. Amino acids: CASSAEYNLGEQYF.

Note on this clonotype: At one of its ends the junction is not consistent with the germline gene, which may arise from a read error. V gene TRBV6-5 combines with J gene TRBJ2-7, with 9 bases fitting TRBD2. Germline V gene sequence: CDR1 MNHEY, CDR2 SVGAGI. The CDR3 consists of 14 residues. In DNA form, the CDR3 reads TGTGCCAGCAGTTACGCGGGAGGGCTGGGCGAGCAGTATTTC. It specifies CASSYAGGLGEQYF.

Note on this clonotype: One base away lies a much larger clone, so this may be a sequencing read error. The chain carries TRBV6-1 and TRBJ1-1; D is unresolved. V was pared by 8 bases and J by 1 base, with 11 bases between. Germline assignment: CDR1 MNHNS and CDR2 SASEGT. The CDR3 totals 13 residues. This CDR3 reads CASGLAPNTEAFF. CDR3 nucleotides: TGTGCCAGCGGCCTAGCCCCGAACACTGAAGCTTTCTTT.

Notes on this clonotype: Relative to the germline gene, one junction end is altered; a read error may explain this. The chain is built from TRBV11-2 and TRBJ2-7, with 7 bases matching TRBD2. The length of the CDR3 is 18 residues. In germline, CDR1 is SGHAT, CDR2 FQNNGV. The DNA of the CDR3 is TGTGCCAGCAGCTACTGGGCTAGCGGAGAATCTTTCTCGTACGAGCGGTACTTC. The encoded protein is CASSYWASGESFSYERYF.

J is TRBJ1-6 and V is TRBV19; D remains unclear. The CDR3 has 15 residues. Trimming shortened V by 7 bases and J by 6 bases, and 16 bases separated the two germline ends. The V gene's germline CDR1 is LNHDA and CDR2 SQIVND (reference sequence). The CDR3 DNA is TGTGCCAGTAAGAAAAACCGGGATCTTAATTCACCCCTCCACTTT. Translation: CASKKNRDLNSPLHF. The whole variable domain, remainder taken from reference TRBV19 and TRBJ1-6, is DGGITQSPKYLFRKEGQNVTLSCEQNLNHDAMYWYRQDPGQGLRLIYYSQIVNDFQKGDIAEGYSVSREKKESFPLTVTSAQKNPTAFYLCASKKNRDLNSPLHFGNGTRLTVT.

Concerning this clonotype itself: A read error may be the cause here, since a much bigger clone is one base away. The rearrangement links TRBV6-5 to TRBJ2-3, with 13 nucleotides matching TRBD2. The germline CDR1 and CDR2 sequences are MNHEY and SVGAGI. The CDR3 runs to 14 residues. The CDR3 loop is CASRTSGRGDTHYF. The CDR3 DNA reads as TGTGCCAGCCGGACTAGCGGGAGAGGAGATACGCACTATTTT.

This clonotype has at least ten counts. Compared with germline, one end of the junction differs, possibly owing to a read error. The chain's CDR3 is CASSIDRAPNQPQHF. DNA of the CDR3: TGTGCCAGCAGCATAGACAGGGCCCCGAATCAGCCCCAGCATTTT. The chain recombines TRBV11-2 with TRBJ1-5, with 7 bases lining up with TRBD1. CDR1 is SGHAT and CDR2 is FQNNGV in the germline V gene. This CDR3 comprises 15 residues.

The chain is built from TRBV6-6 and TRBJ2-7; D is unclear. The CDR3 is made up of 15 amino acids. V gave up 0 bases and J gave up 9 bases, with 18 bases separating them. Germline V gene sequence: CDR1 MNHNY, CDR2 SVGAGI (reference sequence). The CDR3 loop is CASSYSRRSSYWQYF. The CDR3 bases are TGTGCCAGCAGTTACTCACGCAGGAGCTCCTACTGGCAGTACTTC.

The chain has TRBV11-2 and TRBJ1-1; D gene ambiguous. CDR1 is SGHAT and CDR2 is FQNNGV in the germline V gene. The CDR3 runs 14 residues. The V end lost 4 bases, the J end lost 4 bases, and 13 bases lay between the germline ends. The CDR3 region has the DNA TGTGCCAGCAGCTCGGGTCGGGATGGCACTGAAGCTTTCTTT. Residues: CASSSGRDGTEAFF.

The chain links TRBV7-9 to TRBJ2-1, with 7 bases matching TRBD1. CDR1 and CDR2 from the germline V gene are SEHNR and FQNEAQ (reference sequence). Trimming cost V 11 bases and J 3 bases; bases outside gene matches: 4. CDR3 length equals 12 residues. CDR3 sequence reads: CAGRDSYNEQFF. The DNA for the CDR3 is TGTGCCGGCCGGGACAGCTACAATGAGCAGTTCTTC.

As to this clonotype: One base away lies a much larger clone, so this may be a sequencing read error. V gene TRBV6-5 combines with J gene TRBJ2-7, with D possibly TRBD2 on 6 matching bases. This CDR3 has 15 amino acids. Looked up from germline, CDR1 is MNHEY and CDR2 is SVGAGI. CDR3 bases: TGTGCCAGCACTTACTCGAGGGGACTCGGCTACGAGCAGTACTTC. Protein: CASTYSRGLGYEQYF.

A word on this clonotype: A read error may be the cause here, since a much bigger clone is one base away. The chain links TRBV5-4 to TRBJ1-1, with 9 bases lining up with TRBD1. The V and J ends lost 4 bases and 6 bases, in that order; junction bases with no gene match: 10. This CDR3 region has 15 residues. From germline, CDR1 is SGHNT and CDR2 YYREEE (reference sequence). The chain's CDR3 is CASSPRQGEYAEAFF. CDR3 nucleotides: TGTGCCAGCAGCCCTCGACAGGGGGAATACGCTGAAGCTTTCTTT.

This clonotype appeared once. A read error may produce the germline difference seen at one junction end. V gene TRBV25-1 combines with J gene TRBJ2-2; 7 bases match TRBD1. The CDR3 is 16 residues long. Germline V gene lookup returns CDR1 MGHDK and CDR2 SYGVNS. CDR3 sequence (DNA): TGTGCCAGCAGTGAGTTCGCGGACAGGAACATCGGGGAGCTGTTTTTT. Translated: CASSEFADRNIGELFF.

In the case of this clonotype: A read error may produce the germline difference seen at one junction end. The genes are TRBV11-2 and TRBJ2-7, with TRBD1 matching 10 bases. This CDR3 contains 15 residues. The germline CDR1 and CDR2 sequences are SGHAT and FQNNGV. This CDR3 reads CASSPRGTGADELYF. As DNA, the CDR3 is TGTGCCAGCAGCCCTAGAGGGACAGGGGCCGACGAGCTGTACTTC.

The V gene is TRBV5-1, the J gene TRBJ2-2, with a tentative D call TRBD1 (5 bases). This CDR3 region has 16 residues. Per germline, CDR1 SGHRS and CDR2 YFSETQ. V was cut by 0 bases and J by 4 bases, with 13 bases left in between. The CDR3 coding sequence is TGCGCCAGCAGCTTGGTACAAGGGGCTGGCACCGGGGAGCTGTTTTTT. Translated, it gives CASSLVQGAGTGELFF.

In regard to this clonotype: This may be a read error, as it is one base from a much larger clone. This chain links TRBV6-5 with TRBJ2-2; 7 nucleotides line up with TRBD2. Germline V gene lookup returns CDR1 MNHEY and CDR2 SVGAGI. The CDR3 totals 14 residues. CDR3 amino acids: CASSPGLSTGELVF. For the CDR3, the DNA is TGTGCCAGCAGCCCGGGACTAAGCACCGGGGAGCTGGTTTTT.